Sequencing of this T cell receptor (beta chain) was carried out in a study of shared clonotypes between healthy human individuals. V lost 8 bases and J 4 bases, leaving 15 bases between the germline ends. There are 13 residues in the CDR3. CDR1 is SNHLY and CDR2 is FYNNEI in the germline V gene. Repertoires were generated with immunoSEQ multiplex PCR, while TCRdb's copy carries only in-frame clones and drops some. Among around 510,000 clones listed, around 78% were seen once. The chain joins TRBV2 to TRBJ2-7; D could derive from TRBD1 or TRBD2 (5 bases each). Sequencing was carried out using PBMCs. This TCR was sampled from a woman between 35 and 50 years old in good health. Some clones in this sample may be carry-over from other donors' samples. This chain's CDR3 is CASGDPGRYEQYF. Here the CDR3 DNA reads TGTGCCAGCGGGGACCCCGGTCGATACGAGCAGTACTTC.